The clone carrying this T cell receptor beta chain came up a few times. Its antigen is still unknown. This entry is derived from a study of cytomegalovirus exposure and HLA in healthy donors. Turning to the study itself: Genotyping showed roughly 81% of almost 400 donors falling in the Caucasian-associated ancestry cluster.

The primer mix had 60 Vbeta and 13 Jbeta primers. This table comes from immunoSEQ multiplex PCR, and its TCRdb copy is limited to in-frame clones, with some not included. The sample holds 83,000 or so clones; around 76% are singletons and the top ten take over 9.5%. The study, taken as a whole, reports: There was a cluster of highly shared sequence variants that was likely a sequencing artifact. In a later analysis, TCR beta V- and J-gene trimming was associated with a missense DCLRE1C variant. Later on, analysis showed that most CMV-associated TCR beta chains appeared to be HLA-restricted.

The CDR3 consists of 14 residues. V dropped 1 base and J dropped 8 bases, with 14 bases sitting between them. Germline CDR1 MGHRA, CDR2 YSYEKL. The material sequenced was PBMCs. The chain is built from TRBV4-1 and TRBJ1-2, with D unresolved. The receptor's source is a man aged 30 to 45 in good health and CMV-seropositive. The CDR3 DNA reads TGCGCCAGCAGCCAAGGAACACTCGGAGGGGGCTACACCTTC. The encoded protein is CASSQGTLGGGYTF.